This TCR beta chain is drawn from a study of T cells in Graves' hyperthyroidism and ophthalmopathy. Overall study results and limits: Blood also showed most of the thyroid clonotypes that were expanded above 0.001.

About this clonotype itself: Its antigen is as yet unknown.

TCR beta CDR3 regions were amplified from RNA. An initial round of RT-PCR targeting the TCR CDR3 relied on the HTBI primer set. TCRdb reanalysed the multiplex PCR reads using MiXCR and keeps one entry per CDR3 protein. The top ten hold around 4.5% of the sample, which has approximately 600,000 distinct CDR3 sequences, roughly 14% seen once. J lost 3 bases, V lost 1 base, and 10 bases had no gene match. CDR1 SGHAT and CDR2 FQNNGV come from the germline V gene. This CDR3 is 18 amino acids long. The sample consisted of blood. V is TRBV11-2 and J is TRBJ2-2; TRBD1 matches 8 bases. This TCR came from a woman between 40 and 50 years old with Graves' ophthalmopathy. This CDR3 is CASSLGVRQGLYTGELFF. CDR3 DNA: TGTGCCAGCAGCTTAGGAGTGCGACAGGGGCTTTACACCGGGGAGCTGTTTTTT.